This record looks at one TCR beta chain sequence and its context. Its target antigen remains unknown. Base qualities are not provided; no much larger clone lies one nucleotide away. This specimen belongs to a study of control samples from healthy donors and cancer patients (dated by TCRdb to about 2020). Libraries came from the immunoSEQ multiplex PCR assay. TCRdb re-hosts the immuneACCESS table, in-frame sequences only. Its copies lack some clones; in the studies checked, an unresolved V gene accounts for under half of them, and the cause for the rest is not known. This sample comprises around 120,000 clones, roughly 90% of them detected only once. The ten largest make up less than 9.5% of the sample. For this chain, trimming is 3 bases at the V end and 7 bases at the J end, and the number of junction bases without a gene match is 8. The CDR3 contains 14 residues, cysteine and phenylalanine counted. Just the 42-base CDR3 DNA is kept, in frame starting at base 1. The germline V gene (reference sequence) specifies MNHEY as CDR1 and SMNVEV as CDR2.

This chain is built from TRBV27 and TRBJ2-7, and 8 junctional nucleotides match TRBD1. This receptor was taken from a young woman in good health. Sequenced material: blood. The CDR3 loop reads CASSFAGQADEQYF. The bases are TGTGCCAGCAGTTTTGCGGGACAGGCAGATGAGCAGTACTTC.